Below are 6 T cell receptor beta chains sequenced from a single sample in a study of shared clonotypes between healthy human individuals (TCRdb year 2020). Library preparation used the immunoSEQ multiplex PCR assay. What TCRdb holds here is the immuneACCESS table cut down to in-frame rearrangements. Part of the clones is not present; checked against another copy, under half of the missing clones reflect an unresolved V gene, and the others are unexplained. The table for this sample lists about 2.4 million clones; under 95% of them were counted only once. The ten largest clones capture roughly 0.39% of the sample. The sample was naive CD4+ T cells from PBMCs. The cell subset or site tag for this specimen amounts to: CD45RA+ positively selected. Every receptor here comes from a man aged 18 to 35 in good health. Some clones in this sample may be carry-over from other donors' samples.

The chain links TRBV6-4 to TRBJ2-1; 11 positions agree with TRBD2. V gave up 0 bases and J gave up 5 bases; unmatched junction bases: 9. Germline V CDR1 and CDR2: MRHNA, SNTAGT. The CDR3 spans 18 residues. In DNA form, the CDR3 reads TGTGCCAGCAGTGACTCCCCCCCGACTAGCGGGGTCGACAATGAGCAGTTCTTC. It specifies CASSDSPPTSGVDNEQFF.

The genes are TRBV7-2 and TRBJ1-5, with D maybe TRBD1 (5 bases). Looked up from germline, CDR1 is SGHTA and CDR2 is FQGNSA. This CDR3 contains 15 residues. Trimming pared 1 base from V and 6 bases from J, leaving 13 bases between. The CDR3 protein is CASSLGSGAGQPQHF. The CDR3 DNA reads as TGTGCCAGCAGCTTAGGCTCCGGGGCTGGTCAGCCCCAGCATTTT.

The chain carries TRBV28 and TRBJ2-7; D not certain. This CDR3 spans 12 amino acids. Trimming took off 6 bases at V and 3 bases at J, with 9 bases between the two ends. CDR1 and CDR2 from the germline V gene are MDHEN and SYDVKM. CDR3 coding DNA: TGTGCCAGCAGGAGGAGCCGCTACGAGCAGTACTTC. Its protein product is CASRRSRYEQYF.

Written as DNA, the CDR3 is TGCGCCAGCAGCTTAAGGGAGACAGATGAGCAGTTCTTC. This gives the protein CASSLRETDEQFF. The chain recombines TRBV5-1 with TRBJ2-1; the D gene could be TRBD1 or TRBD2 (5 bases each). The V gene lost 2 bases and the J gene lost 8 bases, with 11 bases spanning the gap. The germline gives CDR1 SGHRS, CDR2 YFSETQ. The CDR3 sequence is 13 residues long.

The rearrangement uses TRBV28 and TRBJ2-7; D call uncertain. The CDR3 is 10 amino acids. Between the trimmed V and J ends, which lost 5 bases and 6 bases, there was a span of 5 bases. Germline V CDR1 and CDR2: MDHEN, SYDVKM. The CDR3 sequence is CASSGPEQYF. The DNA for the CDR3 is TGTGCCAGCAGTGGGCCCGAGCAGTACTTC.

Here the CDR3 reads CASSWYRYTGELFF. In nucleotides, the CDR3 is TGTGCCAGCAGCTGGTATCGGTACACCGGGGAGCTGTTTTTT. The chain couples TRBV5-6 to TRBJ2-2; D is unclear. V dropped 3 bases and J dropped 3 bases, with 9 bases sitting between them. There are 14 residues in the CDR3. Germline lookup yields CDR1 SGHDT and CDR2 YYEEEE.